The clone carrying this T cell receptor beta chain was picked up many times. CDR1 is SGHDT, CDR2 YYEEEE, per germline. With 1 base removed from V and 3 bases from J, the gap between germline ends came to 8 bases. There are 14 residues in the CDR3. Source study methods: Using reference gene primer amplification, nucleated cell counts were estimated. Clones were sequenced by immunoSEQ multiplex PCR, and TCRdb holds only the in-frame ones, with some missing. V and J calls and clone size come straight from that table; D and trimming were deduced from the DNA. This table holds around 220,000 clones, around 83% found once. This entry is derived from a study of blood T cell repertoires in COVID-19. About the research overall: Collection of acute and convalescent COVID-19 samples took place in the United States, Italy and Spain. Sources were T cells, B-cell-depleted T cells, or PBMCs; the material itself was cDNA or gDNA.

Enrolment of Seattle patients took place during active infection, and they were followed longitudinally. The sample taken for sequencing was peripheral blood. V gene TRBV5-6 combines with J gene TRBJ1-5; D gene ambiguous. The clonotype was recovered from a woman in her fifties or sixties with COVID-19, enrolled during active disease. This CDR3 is CASSLKQYNQPQHF. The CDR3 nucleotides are TGTGCCAGCAGCTTGAAACAGTACAATCAGCCCCAGCATTTT.